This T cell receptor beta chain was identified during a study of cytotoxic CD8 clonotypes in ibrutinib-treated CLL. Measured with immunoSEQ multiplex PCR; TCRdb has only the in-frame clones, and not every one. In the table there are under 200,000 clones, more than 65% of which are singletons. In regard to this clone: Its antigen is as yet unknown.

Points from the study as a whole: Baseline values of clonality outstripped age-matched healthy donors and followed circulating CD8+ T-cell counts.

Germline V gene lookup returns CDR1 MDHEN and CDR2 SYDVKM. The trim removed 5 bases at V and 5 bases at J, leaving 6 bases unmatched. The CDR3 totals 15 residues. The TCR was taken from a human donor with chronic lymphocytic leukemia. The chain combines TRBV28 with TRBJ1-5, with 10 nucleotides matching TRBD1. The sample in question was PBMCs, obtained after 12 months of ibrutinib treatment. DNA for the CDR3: TGTGCCAGCAGTCCGACAGGGGGCTCGTATCAGCCCCAGCATTTT. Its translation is CASSPTGGSYQPQHF.